This T cell receptor (beta chain) was documented in a study of Graves' ophthalmopathy and Graves' hyperthyroidism. Study in general: There was a collection of peripheral blood at initial diagnosis, before any treatment.

The sequenced template was RNA, covering the TCR beta CDR3 region. A first-round RT-PCR used HTBI primers, followed by a second-round multiplex PCR. MiXCR, applied by TCRdb to the multiplex PCR reads, yields one record per CDR3 protein. This sample has some 400,000 distinct CDR3 sequences, with about 17% found just once. The evidence that diagnosis relied on was clinical symptoms, serum thyroxine, TRAb, thyroid ultrasound and orbital computed tomography. A volume of 8 to 10 ml of fresh peripheral blood supplied the PBMCs. Trimming took 3 bases from V and 7 from J; bases not matched to a gene: 9. This CDR3 is built from 14 residues. Germline V CDR1 and CDR2: SGHTA, FQGNSA.

Sequencing was done on a sample of peripheral blood. The receptor comes from a woman between 18 and 29 years old with Graves' ophthalmopathy. The chain joins TRBV7-2 to TRBJ2-7, with 7 bases that match TRBD2. The CDR3, as DNA: TGTGCCAGCAGCTTTAGCGGGCCTGGGGGGGAGCAGTACTTC. This sequence encodes CASSFSGPGGEQYF.